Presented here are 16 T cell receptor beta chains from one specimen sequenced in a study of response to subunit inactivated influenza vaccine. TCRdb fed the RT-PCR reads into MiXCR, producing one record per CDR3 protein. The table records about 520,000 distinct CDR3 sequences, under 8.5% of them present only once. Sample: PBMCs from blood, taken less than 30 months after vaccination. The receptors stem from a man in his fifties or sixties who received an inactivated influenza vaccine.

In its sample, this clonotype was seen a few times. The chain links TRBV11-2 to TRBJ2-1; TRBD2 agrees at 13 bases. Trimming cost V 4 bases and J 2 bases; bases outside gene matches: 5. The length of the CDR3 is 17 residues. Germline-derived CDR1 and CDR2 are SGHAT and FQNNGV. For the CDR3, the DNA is TGTGCCAGCAGCTCTCCGGGACTAGCGGGGCCCTACAATGAGCAGTTCTTC. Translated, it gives CASSSPGLAGPYNEQFF.

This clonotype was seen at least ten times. The CDR3, as DNA: TGTGCCACCGGCCACGGAGGAGATACGCAGTATTTT. Protein sequence: CATGHGGDTQYF. V is TRBV7-2 and J is TRBJ2-3, with a tentative D call TRBD2 (5 bases). The ends were cut back, 10 bases at V and 5 bases at J, with 13 bases in the middle. This CDR3 region has 12 residues. The germline V gene encodes CDR1 SGHTA and CDR2 FQGNSA. Based on the CDR3 plus reference TRBV7-2 and TRBJ2-3, the full variable domain is GAGVSQSPSNKVTEKGKDVELRCDPISGHTALYWYRQSLGQGLEFLIYFQGNSAPDKSGLPSDRFSAERTGGSVSTLTIQRTQQEDSAVYLCATGHGGDTQYFGPGTRLTVL.

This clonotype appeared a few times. CDR3 amino acids: CASSVGWNNYNEQFF. The CDR3 DNA is TGTGCCAGCAGCGTAGGGTGGAATAATTACAATGAGCAGTTCTTC. V gene TRBV9 combines with J gene TRBJ2-1, with D hard to call. Trimming stripped 0 bases from V and 4 bases from J, with 11 bases between. CDR3 size: 15 residues. CDR1 and CDR2 from the germline V gene are SGDLS and YYNGEE.

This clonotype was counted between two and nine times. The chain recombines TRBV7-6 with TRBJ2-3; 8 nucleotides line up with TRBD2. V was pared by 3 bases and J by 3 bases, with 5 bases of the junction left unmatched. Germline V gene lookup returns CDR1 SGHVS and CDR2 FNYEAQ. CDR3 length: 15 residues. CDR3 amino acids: CASSLATSATDTQYF. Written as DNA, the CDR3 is TGTGCCAGCAGCTTGGCGACTAGCGCTACAGATACGCAGTATTTT. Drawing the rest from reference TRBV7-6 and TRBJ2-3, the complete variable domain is GAGVSQSPRYKVTKRGQDVALRCDPISGHVSLYWYRQALGQGPEFLTYFNYEAQQDKSGLPNDRFSAERPEGSISTLTIQRTEQRDSAMYRCASSLATSATDTQYFGPGTRLTVL.

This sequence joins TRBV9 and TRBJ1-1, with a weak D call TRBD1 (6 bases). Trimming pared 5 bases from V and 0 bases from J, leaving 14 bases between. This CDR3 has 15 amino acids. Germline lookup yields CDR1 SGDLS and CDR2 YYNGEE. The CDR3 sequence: CASRQGKPMNTEAFF. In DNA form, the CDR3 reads TGTGCCAGCAGACAGGGAAAACCGATGAACACTGAAGCTTTCTTT.

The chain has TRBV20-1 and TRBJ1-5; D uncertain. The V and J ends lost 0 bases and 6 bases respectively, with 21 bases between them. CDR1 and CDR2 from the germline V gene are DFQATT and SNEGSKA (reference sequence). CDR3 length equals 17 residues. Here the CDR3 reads CSARDEKGRASFQPQHF. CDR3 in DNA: TGCAGTGCTAGAGATGAAAAAGGGAGGGCCTCCTTTCAGCCCCAGCATTTT.

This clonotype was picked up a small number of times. The CDR3 sequence is CASSLFLQGDSEQYF. CDR3 DNA sequence: TGTGCCAGCAGCTTATTCTTACAGGGGGATAGCGAGCAGTACTTC. V gene TRBV7-8 combines with J gene TRBJ2-7; 8 bases match TRBD1. The CDR3 contains 15 residues. In germline, CDR1 is SGHVS, CDR2 FQNEAQ. Trimming took 2 bases from V and 6 from J; bases not matched to a gene: 9. Based on the CDR3 plus reference TRBV7-8 and TRBJ2-7, the full variable domain is GAGVSQSPRYKVAKRGQDVALRCDPISGHVSLFWYQQALGQGPEFLTYFQNEAQLDKSGLPSDRFFAERPEGSVSTLKIQRTQQEDSAVYLCASSLFLQGDSEQYFGPGTRLTVT.

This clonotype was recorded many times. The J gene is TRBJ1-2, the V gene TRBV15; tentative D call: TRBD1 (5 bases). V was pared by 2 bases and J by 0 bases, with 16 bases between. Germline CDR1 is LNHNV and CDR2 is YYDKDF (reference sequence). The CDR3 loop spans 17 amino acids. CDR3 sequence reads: CATSRTQGRRANYGYTF. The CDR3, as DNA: TGTGCCACCAGCAGAACCCAGGGACGGCGAGCTAACTATGGCTACACCTTC.

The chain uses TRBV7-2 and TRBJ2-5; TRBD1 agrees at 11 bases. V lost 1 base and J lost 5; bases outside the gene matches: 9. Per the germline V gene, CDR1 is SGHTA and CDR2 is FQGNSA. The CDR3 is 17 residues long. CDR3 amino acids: CASSLGVRTGGVETQYF. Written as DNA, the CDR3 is TGTGCCAGCAGCTTAGGGGTCAGGACAGGGGGCGTGGAGACCCAGTACTTC. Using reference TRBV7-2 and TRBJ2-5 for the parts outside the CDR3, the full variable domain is GAGVSQSPSNKVTEKGKDVELRCDPISGHTALYWYRQSLGQGLEFLIYFQGNSAPDKSGLPSDRFSAERTGGSVSTLTIQRTQQEDSAVYLCASSLGVRTGGVETQYFGPGTRLLVL.

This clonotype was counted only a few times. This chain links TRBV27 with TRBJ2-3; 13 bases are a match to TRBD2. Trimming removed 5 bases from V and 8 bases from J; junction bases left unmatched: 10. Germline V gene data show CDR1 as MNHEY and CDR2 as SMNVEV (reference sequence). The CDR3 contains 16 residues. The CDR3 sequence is CASSILGTSGAVTQYF. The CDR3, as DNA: TGTGCCAGCAGTATCCTCGGGACTAGCGGGGCGGTTACGCAGTATTTT.

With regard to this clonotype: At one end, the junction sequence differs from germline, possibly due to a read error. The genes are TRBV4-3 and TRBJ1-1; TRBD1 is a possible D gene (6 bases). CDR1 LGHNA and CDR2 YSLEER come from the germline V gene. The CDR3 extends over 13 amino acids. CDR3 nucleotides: TGCGCCAGTAGGGCAGGGGCGAACTCTGAAGCTTTCTTT. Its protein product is CASRAGANSEAFF.

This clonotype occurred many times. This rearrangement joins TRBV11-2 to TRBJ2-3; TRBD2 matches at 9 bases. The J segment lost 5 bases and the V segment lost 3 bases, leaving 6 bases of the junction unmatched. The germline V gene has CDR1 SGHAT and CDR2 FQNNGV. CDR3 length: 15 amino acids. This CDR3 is CASSFLAGPRDTQYF. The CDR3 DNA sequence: TGTGCCAGCAGCTTTCTAGCGGGGCCACGAGATACGCAGTATTTT.

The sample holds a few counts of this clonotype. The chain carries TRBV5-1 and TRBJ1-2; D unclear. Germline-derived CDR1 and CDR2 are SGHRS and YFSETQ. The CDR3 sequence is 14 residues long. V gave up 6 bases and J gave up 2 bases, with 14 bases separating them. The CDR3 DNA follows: TGCGCCAGCACCTCCACTACATGGAACTATGGCTACACCTTC. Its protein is CASTSTTWNYGYTF.

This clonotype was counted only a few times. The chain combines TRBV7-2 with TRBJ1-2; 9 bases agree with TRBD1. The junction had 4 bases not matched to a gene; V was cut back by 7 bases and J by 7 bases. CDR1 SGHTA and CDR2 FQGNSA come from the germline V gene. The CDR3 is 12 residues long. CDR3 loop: CASTRQGGGYTF. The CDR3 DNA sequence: TGTGCCAGCACCCGACAGGGGGGTGGCTACACCTTC. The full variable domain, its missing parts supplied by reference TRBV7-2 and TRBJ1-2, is GAGVSQSPSNKVTEKGKDVELRCDPISGHTALYWYRQSLGQGLEFLIYFQGNSAPDKSGLPSDRFSAERTGGSVSTLTIQRTQQEDSAVYLCASTRQGGGYTFGSGTRLTVV.

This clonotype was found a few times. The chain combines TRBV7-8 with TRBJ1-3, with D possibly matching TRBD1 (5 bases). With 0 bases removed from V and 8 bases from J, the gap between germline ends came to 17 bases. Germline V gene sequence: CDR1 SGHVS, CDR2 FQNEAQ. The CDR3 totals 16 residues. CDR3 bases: TGTGCCAGCAGCTTAGCGGGGGTTTTGGAGGGACACACCATATATTTT. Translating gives CASSLAGVLEGHTIYF.

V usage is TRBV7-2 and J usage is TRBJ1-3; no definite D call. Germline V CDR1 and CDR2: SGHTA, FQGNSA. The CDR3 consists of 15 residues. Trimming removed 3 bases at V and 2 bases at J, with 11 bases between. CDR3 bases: TGTGCCAGCAGCTTTGGGCCCGGCCCTGGAAACACCATATATTTT. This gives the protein CASSFGPGPGNTIYF.